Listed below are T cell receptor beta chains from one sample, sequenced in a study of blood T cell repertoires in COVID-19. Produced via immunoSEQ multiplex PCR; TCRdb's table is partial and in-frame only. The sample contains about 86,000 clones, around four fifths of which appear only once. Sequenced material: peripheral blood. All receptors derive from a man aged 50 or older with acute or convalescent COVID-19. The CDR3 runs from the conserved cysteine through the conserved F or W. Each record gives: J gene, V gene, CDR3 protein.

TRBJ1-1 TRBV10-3 CATGQPTEAFF
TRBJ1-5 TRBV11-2 CASSLDRAQPQHF
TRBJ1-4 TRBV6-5 CASSPGQNNEKLFF
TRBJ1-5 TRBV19 CASSTLGLSQHF
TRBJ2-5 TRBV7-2 CASSRDRQETQYF
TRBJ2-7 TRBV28 CASTSVYEQYF
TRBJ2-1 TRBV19 CASSALDSNEQFF
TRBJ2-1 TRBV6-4 CASSPRGKQFF
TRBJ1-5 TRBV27 CASSLGQGASQPQHF
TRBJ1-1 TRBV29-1 CTTGVSRGTEAFF
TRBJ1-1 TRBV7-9 CGSGDSEAFF
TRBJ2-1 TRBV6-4 CASSRGSAGGYEQFF
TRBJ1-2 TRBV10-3 CAITSTGGDGYTF
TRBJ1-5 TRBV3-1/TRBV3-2 CASSFGTDRNQPQHF
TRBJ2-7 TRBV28 CASTGNSYEQYF